This record looks at one TCR beta chain sequence and its context. Cells sorted as Tregs were CD4+, CD25+ and CD127-/low. Using its own MiXCR run on the 5' RACE reads, TCRdb lists one record per CDR3 protein. The data show some 32,000 distinct CDR3 sequences, with approximately 30% seen just once and about 2.2% held by the top ten. CDR3 size: 16 residues. V shed 7 bases, J shed 8 bases, and the junction held 9 bases outside the gene matches. Germline CDR1 MNHEY, CDR2 SVGAGI. J is TRBJ2-1 and V is TRBV6-5, with 15 bases matching TRBD2. This TCR was recovered from a female donor with breast cancer. The material sequenced was tumor-infiltrating Tregs sorted from the breast tumor. The CDR3 region is CASNGLAGGEFHEQFF. CDR3 in DNA: TGTGCCAGCAACGGACTAGCGGGAGGGGAGTTCCATGAGCAGTTCTTC.